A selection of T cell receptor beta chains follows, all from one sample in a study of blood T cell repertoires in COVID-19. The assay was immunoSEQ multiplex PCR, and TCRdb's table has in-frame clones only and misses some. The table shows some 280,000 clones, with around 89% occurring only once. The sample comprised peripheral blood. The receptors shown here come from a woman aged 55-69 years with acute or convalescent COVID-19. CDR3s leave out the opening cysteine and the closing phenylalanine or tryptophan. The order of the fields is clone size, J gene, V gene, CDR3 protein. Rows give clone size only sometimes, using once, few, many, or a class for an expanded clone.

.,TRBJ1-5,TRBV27,ASSLEGTGGTSNQPQH
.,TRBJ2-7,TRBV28,ASSLGQGSYEQY
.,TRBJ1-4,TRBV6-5,ASSRAGTDDEKLF
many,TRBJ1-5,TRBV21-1,ASSKALRAGDQPQH
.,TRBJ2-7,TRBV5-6,ASSEQRGHGYEQY
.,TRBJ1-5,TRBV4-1,ASSQEGGTQGGPQH
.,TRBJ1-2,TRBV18,ASSSLELGIGNGYT
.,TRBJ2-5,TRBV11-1,ASSRAIQGRETQY
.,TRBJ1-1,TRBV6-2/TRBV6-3,ASSYPGQGGPEAF
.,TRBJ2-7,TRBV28,ASSGHHVKGYEQY
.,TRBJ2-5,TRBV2,ASSAQKFRRETQY
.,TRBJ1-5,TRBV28,ASMAGNSNQPQH
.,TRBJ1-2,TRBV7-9,ASRAGSHNYGYT
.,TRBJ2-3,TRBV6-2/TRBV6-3,ASSSSLRFTDTQY
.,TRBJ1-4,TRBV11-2,ASSLLSGVGRLF
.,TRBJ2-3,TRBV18,ASSPGQGSTDTQY
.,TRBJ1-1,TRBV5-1,ASSLTGQGMNTEAF
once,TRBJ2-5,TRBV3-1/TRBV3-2,ASSQPPGREETQY
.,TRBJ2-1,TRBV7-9,ASSLPGTDNEQF
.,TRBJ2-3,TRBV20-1,SASTSASTDTQY
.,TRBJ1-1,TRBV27,ASSRSGDTEAF
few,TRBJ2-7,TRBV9,ASTGRDTCYEQY